This T cell receptor (beta chain) was sequenced in a study of tumor and adjacent non-tumor tissue in lung cancer. The library came from three nested PCR rounds adapted from ARM-PCR protocols. TCRdb re-analysed the multiplex PCR reads in MiXCR, keeping a single row per CDR3 protein. This table holds 65,000 to 90,000 distinct CDR3 sequences, 55% to 70% found once. This sample's RNA came from whole unsorted tissue. The ends were cut back, 6 bases at V and 2 bases at J, with 5 bases in the middle. This CDR3 spans 12 amino acids. Per the germline V gene, CDR1 is LNHDA and CDR2 is SQIVND (reference sequence).

The chain couples TRBV19 to TRBJ2-1, with D unclear. The sequence came from a woman aged 70-85 years with non-small cell lung cancer. The sequenced sample consisted of lung tumor tissue. Written as DNA, the CDR3 is TGTGCCAGTAGCGATACCTACAATGAGCAGTTCTTC. This translates into CASSDTYNEQFF.